Given below is one TCR beta chain in context. Original analysis: Estimation of nucleated cell counts relied on the amplification of reference gene primers. The table came from immunoSEQ multiplex PCR; TCRdb's copy has only in-frame clones and leaves some out. The DNA was the basis for D and trimming; V, J and clone size are from that table. The repertoire holds under 200,000 clones, with around 87% as singletons. The entry originates in a study of blood T cell repertoires in COVID-19. Study as a whole: In Cohort 3, a recovered donor had either two negative PCRs, clearance, or symptom resolution. Samples taken during acute and convalescent COVID-19 were collected in the United States, Italy and Spain.

Trimming cost V 2 bases and J 3 bases; bases outside gene matches: 9. CDR3 length: 16 amino acids. Germline lookup yields CDR1 SGHRS and CDR2 YFSETQ. The sequence was collected from a woman aged 40 to 50 in a cohort exposed to, infected with or recovered from COVID-19 (not recorded which). The V and J genes are TRBV5-1 and TRBJ1-1; 8 bases map to TRBD1. The material sequenced was PBMCs or T cells enriched from blood (not recorded which). The CDR3 nucleotides read TGCGCCAGCAGCTTTGGTACAGGGGGGGAGGACACTGAAGCTTTCTTT. This translates into CASSFGTGGEDTEAFF.